This T cell receptor beta chain stems from a study of CD8+ T cells in alopecia areata. CDR1 SGHVS and CDR2 FQNEAQ come from the germline V gene. This CDR3 has 15 amino acids. The V gene lost 1 base and the J gene lost 5 bases, with 12 bases spanning the gap. The authors extracted RNA and reverse transcribed it into cDNA as the sequencing template. Profiling relied on immunoSEQ multiplex PCR, and the TCRdb table lists in-frame clones only, not all of them. Counted here are 150,000 to 200,000 clones, approximately 59% occurring once; the ten biggest clones make up about 14%. This clone was detected a few times.

The source is a human donor with alopecia areata. The chain joins TRBV7-8 to TRBJ1-5, with D possibly matching TRBD1 (5 bases). The sequences come from CD4+ T cells sorted from blood, collected at week 0. The CDR3 spells CASSLVTGEDQPQHF. In DNA, the CDR3 is TGTGCCAGCAGCTTAGTGACGGGGGAAGATCAGCCCCAGCATTTT.